The 22 T cell receptor beta chains below come from one sample, sequenced in a study of cytomegalovirus exposure and HLA in healthy donors (dated by TCRdb to the late 2010s). Libraries were made using the immunoSEQ multiplex PCR assay. The source is immuneACCESS, and TCRdb retained only in-frame sequences with V and J called. Part of the clones is not carried over; for the studies checked, unresolved V genes explain less than half of this, and the remainder is unexplained. The sample records 150,000 to 200,000 clones, 80% to 85% of which are singletons. The top ten hold around 1.2% of the sample. Sequencing input: PBMCs. The receptors come from a woman aged 30 to 39 in good health and CMV-seronegative.

The genes are TRBV27 and TRBJ1-5; 10 nucleotides line up with TRBD1. V shed 10 bases, J shed 7 bases, and the junction held 7 bases outside the gene matches. The CDR3 has 13 residues. The V gene's germline CDR1 is MNHEY and CDR2 SMNVEV (reference sequence). The CDR3 DNA reads TGTGCCACGTCGACAGGGGGCCCGCAGCCCCAGCATTTT. Encoded protein: CATSTGGPQPQHF.

The CDR3 spells CASSLGVGGSSYNEQFF. The DNA of the CDR3 is TGCGCCAGCAGCTTGGGTGTTGGTGGGAGCTCCTACAATGAGCAGTTCTTC. The chain uses TRBV5-1 and TRBJ2-1; D may be TRBD2 (5 bases). The CDR3 totals 17 residues. CDR1 and CDR2 (germline): SGHRS, YFSETQ. V dropped 0 bases and J dropped 0 bases, with 13 bases sitting between them.

This clone came up a few times. The rearrangement uses TRBV7-9 and TRBJ2-7; D might be TRBD2 (6 bases). With 4 bases removed from V and 3 bases from J, the gap between germline ends came to 13 bases. The CDR3 extends over 14 amino acids. Germline-derived CDR1 and CDR2 are SEHNR and FQNEAQ (reference sequence). CDR3 sequence (DNA): TGTGCCAGCAGCTCGTTGGGACTGATCTACGAGCAGTACTTC. Residues: CASSSLGLIYEQYF.

The chain links TRBV7-8 to TRBJ2-7; 7 nucleotides align to TRBD2. V gave up 7 bases and J gave up 3 bases; unmatched junction bases: 9. CDR1 and CDR2 from the germline V gene are SGHVS and FQNEAQ. This CDR3 contains 14 residues. The CDR3 sequence is CASTLSGTLYEQYF. CDR3 DNA sequence: TGTGCCAGCACTCTAAGCGGGACTCTCTACGAGCAGTACTTC.

CDR3 sequence (DNA): TGTGCCAGCAGCGTCAGCTCCAGGGGGCTAAATGAGCAGTTCTTC. It encodes CASSVSSRGLNEQFF. This rearrangement joins TRBV5-4 to TRBJ2-1; 8 bases fit TRBD1. CDR3 length: 15 residues. CDR1 SGHNT and CDR2 YYREEE come from the germline V gene (reference sequence). Trimming at V came to 4 bases and at J to 7 bases, leaving 10 bases not matched to a gene.

V is TRBV6-5 and J is TRBJ1-2; a weak D match, TRBD1 (6 bases). Germline assignment: CDR1 MNHEY and CDR2 SVGAGI. The CDR3 sequence is 14 residues long. Between the trimmed V and J ends, which lost 4 bases and 4 bases, there was a span of 13 bases. The CDR3 sequence is CASSSTGLLYGYTF. CDR3 DNA: TGTGCCAGCAGTTCGACAGGTTTACTCTATGGCTACACCTTC.

This chain uses TRBV14 with TRBJ2-7, with TRBD1 matching 8 bases. CDR1 SGHDN and CDR2 FVKESK come from the germline V gene. This CDR3 has 16 amino acids. Trimming at V came to 1 base and at J to 6 bases, leaving 11 bases not matched to a gene. CDR3 coding DNA: TGTGCCAGCAGCCAAGCCGGGACAGGTTGGGGTGGCGAGCAGTACTTC. It specifies CASSQAGTGWGGEQYF.

The chain is built from TRBV13 and TRBJ2-7; possibly TRBD1 for D (6 bases). Trimming removed 6 bases from V and 6 bases from J, with 12 bases in between. The germline V gene encodes CDR1 PRHDT and CDR2 FYEKMQ (reference sequence). CDR3 length: 12 residues. In DNA form, the CDR3 reads TGTGCCAGCAGTCAACAGGGCGTCGAGCAGTACTTC. This sequence encodes CASSQQGVEQYF.

The chain is built from TRBV5-1 and TRBJ2-5, with TRBD2 matching 11 bases. The CDR3 is 15 amino acids. Germline V gene data show CDR1 as SGHRS and CDR2 as YFSETQ. Losses at the gene ends were 4 bases for V and 5 bases for J; bases not matched to a gene: 7. Here the CDR3 reads CASSQIAGGPETQYF. CDR3 in DNA: TGCGCCAGCAGCCAGATAGCGGGGGGGCCCGAGACCCAGTACTTC.

The gene calls are TRBV7-9 and TRBJ1-2; 7 bases agree with TRBD1. The CDR3 is 13 amino acids. Germline lookup yields CDR1 SEHNR and CDR2 FQNEAQ (reference sequence). The V gene end was trimmed by 5 bases and the J gene end by 4 bases; junction bases not matched to a gene: 4. In DNA, the CDR3 is TGTGCCAGCAGCGTGGACAGGCTCTATGGCTACACCTTC. Translated, it gives CASSVDRLYGYTF. Using reference TRBV7-9 and TRBJ1-2 for the parts outside the CDR3, the full variable domain is DTGVSQNPRHKITKRGQNVTFRCDPISEHNRLYWYRQTLGQGPEFLTYFQNEAQLEKSRLLSDRFSAERPKGSFSTLEIQRTEQGDSAMYLCASSVDRLYGYTFGSGTRLTVV.

This rearrangement joins TRBV5-1 to TRBJ2-1; TRBD1 matches 9 bases. V lost 2 bases and J lost 0; bases outside the gene matches: 3. The germline gives CDR1 SGHRS, CDR2 YFSETQ. This CDR3 spans 16 amino acids. For the CDR3, the DNA is TGCGCCAGCAGCTTCGAACAGGGGGCCTCCTACAATGAGCAGTTCTTC. The encoded protein is CASSFEQGASYNEQFF.

This chain uses TRBV2 with TRBJ2-1, with 8 bases lining up with TRBD2. CDR3 length: 15 residues. V dropped 3 bases and J dropped 7; count of bases not matched to a gene: 8. Germline CDR1 and CDR2: SNHLY and FYNNEI. CDR3 in amino acids: CASSEGAGGGNEQFF. In nucleotides, the CDR3 is TGTGCCAGCAGTGAGGGGGCGGGAGGTGGAAATGAGCAGTTCTTC.

This chain uses TRBV18 with TRBJ2-3; maybe TRBD1 (5 bases). Trimming took off 8 bases at V and 2 bases at J, with 17 bases between the two ends. CDR1 and CDR2 (germline): KGHSH, LQKENI. The CDR3 is 15 amino acids. CDR3 loop: CASQLTGSNTDTQYF. The CDR3 coding sequence is TGTGCCAGCCAACTAACAGGAAGTAACACAGATACGCAGTATTTT.

The chain has TRBV6-1 and TRBJ2-7; TRBD2 might be the D (5 bases). V was cut by 6 bases and J by 4 bases, with 16 bases left in between. CDR1 is MNHNS and CDR2 is SASEGT in the germline V gene. The CDR3 runs 14 residues. The CDR3 sequence is CASSDTRRGYEQYF. The DNA for the CDR3 is TGTGCCAGCAGCGATACAAGGAGAGGGTACGAGCAGTACTTC.

The J gene is TRBJ1-2, the V gene TRBV5-1; 9 nucleotides match TRBD1. V dropped 4 bases and J dropped 2; count of bases not matched to a gene: 6. Germline-derived CDR1 and CDR2 are SGHRS and YFSETQ. This CDR3 is built from 15 residues. In DNA form, the CDR3 reads TGCGCCAGCAGCCCCTCCGGGACAGGGAACTATGGCTACACCTTC. It yields the protein CASSPSGTGNYGYTF.

The chain is built from TRBV5-4 and TRBJ1-1; D ambiguous. This CDR3 contains 15 residues. Germline CDR1 is SGHNT and CDR2 is YYREEE (reference sequence). V shed 0 bases and J shed 4 bases, with 13 bases lying between them. CDR3 in DNA: TGTGCCAGCAGCTTGGCAGGCCAAAGAGTCACTGAAGCTTTCTTT. It codes for CASSLAGQRVTEAFF.

Of note for this clone: Mismatch with germline at one junction end may stem from a read error. This chain uses TRBV27 with TRBJ2-7, with 13 bases identical to TRBD2. The length of the CDR3 is 16 residues. Germline V gives CDR1 MNHEY, CDR2 SMNVEV (reference sequence). In DNA, the CDR3 is TGTGCCAGTAGTTTAGTCCCCGGACTAGCGGGAGACGAGCAGTACTTC. This gives the protein CASSLVPGLAGDEQYF.

The V and J genes are TRBV6-1 and TRBJ1-5; TRBD1 agrees at 7 bases. From germline, CDR1 is MNHNS and CDR2 SASEGT. The V segment lost 8 bases and the J segment 8 bases; nucleotides outside the gene matches: 9. This CDR3 has 13 residues. In nucleotides, the CDR3 is TGTGCCAGCCTAGGGACAGTTGTTGAGCCCCAGCATTTT. As protein: CASLGTVVEPQHF.

The chain joins TRBV18 to TRBJ1-1; D is possibly TRBD1 (5 bases). Germline V CDR1 and CDR2: KGHSH, LQKENI. V lost 0 bases and J lost 4, with 9 bases in between. This CDR3 spans 14 amino acids. The CDR3 DNA follows: TGTGCCAGCTCACCACCTCCAGGGTCCACTGAAGCTTTCTTT. It encodes CASSPPPGSTEAFF.

This chain uses TRBV7-9 with TRBJ2-1; 9 positions agree with TRBD2. After removal of 1 base from V and 3 bases from J, the junction contained 4 bases not matched to a gene. The CDR3 runs to 16 residues. Germline lookup yields CDR1 SEHNR and CDR2 FQNEAQ (reference sequence). CDR3 amino acids: CASSLDPSGIYNEQFF. The CDR3 DNA is TGTGCCAGCAGCTTAGATCCTAGCGGGATCTACAATGAGCAGTTCTTC.

In this sample, this clone turned up a few times. The chain's CDR3 is CASSHGTGWSPLHF. CDR3 coding DNA: TGTGCCAGCAGCCACGGGACAGGGTGGTCGCCCCTCCACTTT. This chain uses TRBV11-1 with TRBJ1-6, with 9 bases that match TRBD1. CDR1 and CDR2 from the germline V gene are SGHAT and FQDESV (reference sequence). Trimming took 5 bases from V and 13 from J; bases not matched to a gene: 9. The CDR3 has 14 residues. Full variable domain (missing parts from reference TRBV11-1 and TRBJ1-6): EAEVAQSPRYKITEKSQAVAFWCDPISGHATLYWYRQILGQGPELLVQFQDESVVDDSQLPKDRFSAERLKGVDSTLKIQPAELGDSAMYLCASSHGTGWSPLHFGNGTRLTVT.

This clone was observed a few times. The chain recombines TRBV6-5 with TRBJ2-1; TRBD2 aligns across 8 bases. This CDR3 has 15 amino acids. Germline lookup yields CDR1 MNHEY and CDR2 SVGAGI. The V segment lost 2 bases and the J segment 8 bases; nucleotides outside the gene matches: 8. CDR3 bases: TGTGCCAGCAGTTACCCCGGGACTAGTATTGATGAGCAGTTCTTC. This sequence encodes CASSYPGTSIDEQFF.